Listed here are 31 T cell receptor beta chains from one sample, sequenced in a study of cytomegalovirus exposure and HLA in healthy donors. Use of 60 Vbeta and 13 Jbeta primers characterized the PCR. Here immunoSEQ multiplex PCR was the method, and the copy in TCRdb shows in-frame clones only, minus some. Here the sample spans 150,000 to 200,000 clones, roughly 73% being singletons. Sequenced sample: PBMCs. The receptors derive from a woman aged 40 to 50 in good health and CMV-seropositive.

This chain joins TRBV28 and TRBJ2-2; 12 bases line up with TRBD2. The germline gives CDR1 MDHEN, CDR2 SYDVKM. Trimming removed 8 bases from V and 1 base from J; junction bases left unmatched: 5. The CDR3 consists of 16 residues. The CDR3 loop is CASLGLAGRNTGELFF. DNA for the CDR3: TGTGCCAGCCTAGGACTAGCGGGAAGGAACACCGGGGAGCTGTTTTTT.

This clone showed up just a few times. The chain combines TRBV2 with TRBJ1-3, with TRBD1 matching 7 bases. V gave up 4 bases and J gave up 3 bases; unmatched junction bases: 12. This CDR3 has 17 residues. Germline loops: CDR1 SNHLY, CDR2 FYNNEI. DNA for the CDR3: TGTGCCAGCAGTGGACAGGGACTGTACCGAAATGGAAACACCATATATTTT. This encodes CASSGQGLYRNGNTIYF. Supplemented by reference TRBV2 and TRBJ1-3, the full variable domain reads EPEVTQTPSHQVTQMGQEVILRCVPISNHLYFYWYRQILGQKVEFLVSFYNNEISEKSEIFDDQFSVERPDGSNFTLKIRSTKLEDSAMYFCASSGQGLYRNGNTIYFGEGSWLTVV.

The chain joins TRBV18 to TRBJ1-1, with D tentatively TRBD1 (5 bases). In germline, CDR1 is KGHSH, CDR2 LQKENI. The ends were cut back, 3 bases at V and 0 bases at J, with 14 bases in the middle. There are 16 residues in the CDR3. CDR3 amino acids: CASSPRRGPMNTEAFF. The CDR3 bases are TGTGCCAGCTCACCTAGGAGGGGCCCCATGAACACTGAAGCTTTCTTT.

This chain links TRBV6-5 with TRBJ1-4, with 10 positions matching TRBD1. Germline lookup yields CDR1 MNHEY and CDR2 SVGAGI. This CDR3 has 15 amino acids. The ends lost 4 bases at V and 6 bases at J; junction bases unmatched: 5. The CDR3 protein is CASSSAGTGDEKLFF. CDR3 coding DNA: TGTGCCAGCAGTTCGGCCGGGACAGGGGATGAAAAACTGTTTTTT.

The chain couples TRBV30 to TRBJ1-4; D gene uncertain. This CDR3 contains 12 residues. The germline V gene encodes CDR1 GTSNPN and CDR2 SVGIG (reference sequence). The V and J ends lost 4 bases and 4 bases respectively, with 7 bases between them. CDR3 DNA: TGTGCCTGGACACAGAGTAATGAAAAACTGTTTTTT. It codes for CAWTQSNEKLFF.

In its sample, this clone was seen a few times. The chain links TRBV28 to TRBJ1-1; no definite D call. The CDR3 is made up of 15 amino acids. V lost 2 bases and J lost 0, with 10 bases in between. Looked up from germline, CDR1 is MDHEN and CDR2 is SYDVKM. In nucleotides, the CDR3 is TGTGCCAGCAGTTTACGTCGGGTCTTGAACACTGAAGCTTTCTTT. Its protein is CASSLRRVLNTEAFF.

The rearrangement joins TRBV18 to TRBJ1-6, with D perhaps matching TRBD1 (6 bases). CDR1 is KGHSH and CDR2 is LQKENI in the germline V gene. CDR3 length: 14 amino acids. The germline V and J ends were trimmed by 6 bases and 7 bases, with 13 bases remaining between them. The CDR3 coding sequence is TGTGCCAGCTCGCCAACAGGGAAGAATTCACCCCTCCACTTT. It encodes CASSPTGKNSPLHF.

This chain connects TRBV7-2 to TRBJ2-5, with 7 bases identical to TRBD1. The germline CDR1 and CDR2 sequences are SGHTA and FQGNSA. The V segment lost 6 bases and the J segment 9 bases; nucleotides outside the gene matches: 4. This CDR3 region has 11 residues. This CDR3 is CASSTGEPQYF. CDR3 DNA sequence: TGTGCCAGCAGTACAGGGGAGCCCCAGTACTTC.

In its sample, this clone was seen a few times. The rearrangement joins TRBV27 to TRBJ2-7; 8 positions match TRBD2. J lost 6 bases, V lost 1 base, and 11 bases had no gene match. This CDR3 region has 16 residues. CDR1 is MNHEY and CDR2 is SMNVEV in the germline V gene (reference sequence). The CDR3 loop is CASSLLGTSATSEQYF. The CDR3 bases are TGTGCCAGCAGTTTATTAGGGACTAGTGCGACTAGCGAGCAGTACTTC.

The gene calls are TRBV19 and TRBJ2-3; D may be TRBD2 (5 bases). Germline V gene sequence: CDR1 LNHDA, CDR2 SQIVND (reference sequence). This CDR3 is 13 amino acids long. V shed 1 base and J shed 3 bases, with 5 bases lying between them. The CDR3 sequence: CASSIAGTDTQYF. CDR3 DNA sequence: TGTGCCAGTAGTATAGCGGGAACAGATACGCAGTATTTT.

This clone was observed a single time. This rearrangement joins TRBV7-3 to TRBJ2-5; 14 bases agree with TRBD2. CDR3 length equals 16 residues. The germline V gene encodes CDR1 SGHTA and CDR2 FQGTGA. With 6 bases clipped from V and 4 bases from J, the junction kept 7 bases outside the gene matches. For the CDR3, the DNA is TGTGCCAGCAGTCGGACCGGGACTAGCGGGGGAGAGACCCAGTACTTC. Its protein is CASSRTGTSGGETQYF.

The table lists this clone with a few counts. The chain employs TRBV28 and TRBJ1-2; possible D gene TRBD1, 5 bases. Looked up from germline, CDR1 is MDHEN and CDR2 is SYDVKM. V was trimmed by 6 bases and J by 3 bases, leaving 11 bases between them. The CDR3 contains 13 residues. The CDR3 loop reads CASSPGEDYGYTF. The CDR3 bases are TGTGCCAGCAGCCCGGGGGAAGACTATGGCTACACCTTC.

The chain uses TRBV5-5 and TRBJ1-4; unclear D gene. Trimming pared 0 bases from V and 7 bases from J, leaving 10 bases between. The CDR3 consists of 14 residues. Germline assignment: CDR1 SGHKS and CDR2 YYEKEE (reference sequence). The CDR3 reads CASSLVAGFEKLFF. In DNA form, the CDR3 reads TGTGCCAGCAGCTTGGTGGCAGGCTTTGAAAAACTGTTTTTT.

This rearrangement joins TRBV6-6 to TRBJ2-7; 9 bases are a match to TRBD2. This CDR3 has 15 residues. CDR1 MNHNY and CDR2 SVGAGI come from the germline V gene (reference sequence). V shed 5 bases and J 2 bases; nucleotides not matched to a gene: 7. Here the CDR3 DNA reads TGTGCCAGCAGTAGCGGCGGGAGGGCTCCCTACGAGCAGTACTTC. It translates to CASSSGGRAPYEQYF.

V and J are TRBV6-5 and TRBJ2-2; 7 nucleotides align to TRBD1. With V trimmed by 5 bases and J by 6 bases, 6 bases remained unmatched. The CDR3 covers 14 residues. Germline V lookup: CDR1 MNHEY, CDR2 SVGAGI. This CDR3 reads CASSMTGNAGELFF. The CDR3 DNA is TGTGCCAGCAGTATGACAGGGAATGCCGGGGAGCTGTTTTTT.

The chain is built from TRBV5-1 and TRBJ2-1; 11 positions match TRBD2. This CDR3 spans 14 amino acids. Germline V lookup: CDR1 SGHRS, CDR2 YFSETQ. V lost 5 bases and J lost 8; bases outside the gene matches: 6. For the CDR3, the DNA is TGCGCCAGCAGTCTTAGCGGGAGGGGCGATGAGCAGTTCTTC. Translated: CASSLSGRGDEQFF.

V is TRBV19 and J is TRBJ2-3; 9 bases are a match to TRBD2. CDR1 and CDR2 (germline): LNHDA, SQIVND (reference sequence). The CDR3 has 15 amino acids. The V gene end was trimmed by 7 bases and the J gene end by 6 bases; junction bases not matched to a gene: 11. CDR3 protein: CASTPASGMGDTQYF. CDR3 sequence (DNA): TGTGCCAGTACTCCGGCTAGCGGGATGGGTGATACGCAGTATTTT.

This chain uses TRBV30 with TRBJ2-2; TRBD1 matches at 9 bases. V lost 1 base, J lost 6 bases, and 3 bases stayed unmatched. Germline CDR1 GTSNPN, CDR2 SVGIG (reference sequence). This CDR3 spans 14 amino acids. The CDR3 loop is CAWSDRGRAGELFF. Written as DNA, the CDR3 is TGTGCCTGGAGTGACAGGGGGCGAGCCGGGGAGCTGTTTTTT.

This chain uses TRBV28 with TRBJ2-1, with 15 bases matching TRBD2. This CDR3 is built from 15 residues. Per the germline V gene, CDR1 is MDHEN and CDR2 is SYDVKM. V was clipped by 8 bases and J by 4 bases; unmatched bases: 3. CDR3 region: CASGLAGGPYNEQFF. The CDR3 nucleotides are TGTGCCAGCGGACTAGCGGGAGGGCCTTACAATGAGCAGTTCTTC.

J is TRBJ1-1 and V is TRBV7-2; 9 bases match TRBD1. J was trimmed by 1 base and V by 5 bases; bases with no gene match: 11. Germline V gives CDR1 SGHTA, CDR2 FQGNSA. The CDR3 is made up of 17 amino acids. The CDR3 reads CASSPTGTGKRNTEAFF. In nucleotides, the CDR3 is TGTGCCAGCAGCCCCACGGGGACAGGGAAACGGAACACTGAAGCTTTCTTT.

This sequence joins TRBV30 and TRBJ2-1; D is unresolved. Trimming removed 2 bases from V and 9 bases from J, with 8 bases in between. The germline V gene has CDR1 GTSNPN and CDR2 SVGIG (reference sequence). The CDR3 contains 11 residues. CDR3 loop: CAWSPLREQFF. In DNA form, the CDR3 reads TGTGCCTGGAGTCCCCTACGTGAGCAGTTCTTC.

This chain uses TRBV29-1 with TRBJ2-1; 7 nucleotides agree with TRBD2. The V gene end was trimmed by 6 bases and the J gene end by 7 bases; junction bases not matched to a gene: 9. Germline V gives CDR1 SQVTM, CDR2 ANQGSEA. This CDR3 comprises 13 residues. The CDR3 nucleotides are TGCAGCGTCGGGGGGTGGGCTTCTAATGAGCAGTTCTTC. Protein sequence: CSVGGWASNEQFF.

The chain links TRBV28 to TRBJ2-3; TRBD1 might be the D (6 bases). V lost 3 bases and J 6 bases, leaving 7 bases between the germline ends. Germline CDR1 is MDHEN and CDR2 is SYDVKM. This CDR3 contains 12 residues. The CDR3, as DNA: TGTGCCAGCAGTTTCCAGGGGGATACGCAGTATTTT. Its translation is CASSFQGDTQYF.

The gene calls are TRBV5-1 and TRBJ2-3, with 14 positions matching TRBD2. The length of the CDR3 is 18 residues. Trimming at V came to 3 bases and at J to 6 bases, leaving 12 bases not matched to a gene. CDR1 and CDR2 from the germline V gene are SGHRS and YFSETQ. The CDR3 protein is CASSSSSGTSGRFDTQYF. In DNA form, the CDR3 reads TGCGCCAGCAGCTCCTCCTCCGGGACTAGCGGGAGATTTGATACGCAGTATTTT. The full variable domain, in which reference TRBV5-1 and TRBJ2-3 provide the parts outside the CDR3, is KAGVTQTPRYLIKTRGQQVTLSCSPISGHRSVSWYQQTPGQGLQFLFEYFSETQRNKGNFPGRFSGRQFSNSRSEMNVSTLELGDSALYLCASSSSSGTSGRFDTQYFGPGTRLTVL.

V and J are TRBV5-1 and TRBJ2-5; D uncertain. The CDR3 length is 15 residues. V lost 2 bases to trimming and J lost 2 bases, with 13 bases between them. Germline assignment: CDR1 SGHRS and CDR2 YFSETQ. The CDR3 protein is CASSFSPGVQETQYF. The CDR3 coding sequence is TGCGCCAGCAGCTTCTCCCCCGGAGTTCAAGAGACCCAGTACTTC.

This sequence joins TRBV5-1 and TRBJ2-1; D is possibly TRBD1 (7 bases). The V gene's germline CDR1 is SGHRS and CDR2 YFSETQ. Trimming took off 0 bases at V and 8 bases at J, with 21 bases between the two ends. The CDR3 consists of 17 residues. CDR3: CASSLVIGGRLVDEQFF. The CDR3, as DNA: TGCGCCAGCAGCTTGGTAATAGGGGGCCGACTAGTTGATGAGCAGTTCTTC.

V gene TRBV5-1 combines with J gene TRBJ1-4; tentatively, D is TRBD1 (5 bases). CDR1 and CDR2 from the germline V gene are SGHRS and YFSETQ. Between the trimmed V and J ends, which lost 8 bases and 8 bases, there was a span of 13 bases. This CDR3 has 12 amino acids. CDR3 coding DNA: TGCGCCAGGCAGGGCGGCGACGAAAAACTGTTTTTT. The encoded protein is CARQGGDEKLFF.

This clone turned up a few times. CDR3 DNA: TGTGCCAGCAGCTTGGGGTACAGGGTTAAGGACGAGCAGTACTTC. This encodes CASSLGYRVKDEQYF. J is TRBJ2-7 and V is TRBV7-9, with D perhaps TRBD1 (6 bases). The CDR3 sequence is 15 residues long. With 3 bases removed from V and 5 bases from J, the gap between germline ends came to 17 bases. CDR1 is SEHNR and CDR2 is FQNEAQ in the germline V gene (reference sequence).

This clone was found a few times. CDR3 sequence reads: CASSIGTSYEQYF. CDR3 coding DNA: TGTGCCAGTAGTATAGGGACTAGCTACGAGCAGTACTTC. V and J are TRBV19 and TRBJ2-7; 7 bases agree with TRBD2. Germline V lookup: CDR1 LNHDA, CDR2 SQIVND (reference sequence). The J segment lost 3 bases and the V segment lost 1 base, leaving 0 bases of the junction unmatched. The CDR3 has 13 amino acids.

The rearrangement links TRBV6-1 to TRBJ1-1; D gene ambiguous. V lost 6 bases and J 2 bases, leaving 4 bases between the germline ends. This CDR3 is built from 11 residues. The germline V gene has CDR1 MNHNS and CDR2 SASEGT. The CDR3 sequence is CASRANTEAFF. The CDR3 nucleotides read TGTGCCAGCAGAGCCAACACTGAAGCTTTCTTT.

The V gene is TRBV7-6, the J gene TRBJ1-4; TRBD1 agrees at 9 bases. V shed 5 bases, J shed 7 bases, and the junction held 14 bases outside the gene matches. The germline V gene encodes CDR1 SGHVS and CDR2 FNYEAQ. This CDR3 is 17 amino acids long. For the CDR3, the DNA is TGTGCCAGCAGCCGGGACAGGGAAGAGAGGCAAGCTGAAAAACTGTTTTTT. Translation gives CASSRDREERQAEKLFF.